The next 9 T cell receptor beta chains were all read from a single sample in a study of STAT5B mutations in CD4+ large granular lymphocyte leukemia. Repertoires were generated with immunoSEQ multiplex PCR, while TCRdb's copy carries only in-frame clones and drops some. The data hold more than 25,000 clones, with about three quarters observed a single time. Sequencing was performed on CD4+ T cells from blood buffy coats. The receptors were sampled from a human donor in good health.

The chain couples TRBV7-9 to TRBJ2-3; TRBD2 matches 12 bases. The CDR3 is 15 amino acids. The V gene end was trimmed by 6 bases and the J gene end by 5 bases; junction bases not matched to a gene: 6. CDR1 and CDR2 (germline): SEHNR, FQNEAQ (reference sequence). The CDR3, as DNA: TGTGCCAGCAGTCGCGGACTAGCGGGGTTAGATACGCAGTATTTT. Translated: CASSRGLAGLDTQYF.

V gene TRBV7-9 combines with J gene TRBJ2-1, with TRBD2 matching 12 bases. This CDR3 is built from 18 residues. From germline, CDR1 is SEHNR and CDR2 FQNEAQ (reference sequence). J lost 7 bases, V lost 5 bases, and 15 bases had no gene match. CDR3 residues: CASSLQPSSGGGLNEQFF. In DNA form, the CDR3 reads TGTGCCAGCAGCCTACAGCCGTCTAGCGGGGGGGGTTTGAATGAGCAGTTCTTC. Variable domain in full (rest from reference TRBV7-9 and TRBJ2-1): DTGVSQNPRHKITKRGQNVTFRCDPISEHNRLYWYRQTLGQGPEFLTYFQNEAQLEKSRLLSDRFSAERPKGSFSTLEIQRTEQGDSAMYLCASSLQPSSGGGLNEQFFGPGTRLTVL.

The CDR3 DNA follows: TGTGCCAGCAGTGAGAGACTAGCGGGTGAGCAGTACTTC. Amino acid sequence: CASSERLAGEQYF. The gene calls are TRBV6-4 and TRBJ2-7; 10 bases match TRBD2. This CDR3 region has 13 residues. CDR1 is MRHNA and CDR2 is SNTAGT in the germline V gene. The V gene end was trimmed by 3 bases and the J gene end by 7 bases; junction bases not matched to a gene: 3.

Written as DNA, the CDR3 is TGTGCCAGCGTCGGGACAGGGGGAGCTAACTATGGCTACACCTTC. It is translated as CASVGTGGANYGYTF. This rearrangement joins TRBV25-1 to TRBJ1-2, with TRBD1 matching over 11 bases. Per the germline V gene, CDR1 is MGHDK and CDR2 is SYGVNS. V lost 8 bases and J lost 0; bases outside the gene matches: 5. The CDR3 covers 15 residues.

The chain recombines TRBV28 with TRBJ2-7; the D is unclear. Germline CDR1 and CDR2: MDHEN and SYDVKM. The CDR3 is 11 residues long. Trimming pared 4 bases from V and 4 bases from J, leaving 5 bases between. The CDR3 DNA follows: TGTGCCAGCAGTTCACGGTACGAGCAGTACTTC. It encodes CASSSRYEQYF.

J is TRBJ2-7 and V is TRBV6-4; 10 positions match TRBD2. The CDR3 loop spans 15 amino acids. CDR1 is MRHNA and CDR2 is SNTAGT in the germline V gene. V lost 6 bases, J lost 4 bases, and 9 bases stayed unmatched. The DNA for the CDR3 is TGTGCCAGCAGCCCCCTAGCGGGAGCCGTTTACGAGCAGTACTTC. Translated, it gives CASSPLAGAVYEQYF.

This clone was seen a handful of times. V is TRBV7-9 and J is TRBJ2-7, with D perhaps matching TRBD2 (5 bases). The V end lost 5 bases, the J end lost 2 bases, and 10 bases lay between the germline ends. Germline loops: CDR1 SEHNR, CDR2 FQNEAQ (reference sequence). There are 13 residues in the CDR3. The CDR3 protein is CASSPGSPYEQYF. The CDR3 bases are TGTGCCAGCAGCCCGGGGTCCCCCTACGAGCAGTACTTC.

This rearrangement joins TRBV28 to TRBJ1-2, with D hard to call. Trimming took 4 bases from V and 4 from J, leaving 4 bases between them. CDR1 is MDHEN and CDR2 is SYDVKM in the germline V gene. The CDR3 extends over 11 amino acids. The CDR3 DNA reads TGTGCCAGCAGTTGGAGCTATGGCTACACCTTC. Its protein product is CASSWSYGYTF.

The chain employs TRBV7-6 and TRBJ1-5; D gene ambiguous. Trimming stripped 5 bases from V and 4 bases from J, with 6 bases between. Germline CDR1 is SGHVS and CDR2 is FNYEAQ. This CDR3 has 12 residues. DNA for the CDR3: TGTGCCAGCAGCCAAGCGAATCAGCCCCAGCATTTT. As protein: CASSQANQPQHF.